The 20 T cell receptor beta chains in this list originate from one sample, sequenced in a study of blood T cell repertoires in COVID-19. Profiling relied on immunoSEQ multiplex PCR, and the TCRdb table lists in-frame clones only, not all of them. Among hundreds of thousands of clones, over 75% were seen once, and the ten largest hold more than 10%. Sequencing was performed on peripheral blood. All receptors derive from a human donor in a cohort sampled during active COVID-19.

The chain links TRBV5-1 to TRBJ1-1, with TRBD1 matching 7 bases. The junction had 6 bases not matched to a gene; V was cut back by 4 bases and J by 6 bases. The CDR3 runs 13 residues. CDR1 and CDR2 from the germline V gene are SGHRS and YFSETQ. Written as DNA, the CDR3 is TGCGCCAGCAGCCCCCTGGGACAGTCTGAAGCTTTCTTT. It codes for CASSPLGQSEAFF. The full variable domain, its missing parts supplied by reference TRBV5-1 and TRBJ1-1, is KAGVTQTPRYLIKTRGQQVTLSCSPISGHRSVSWYQQTPGQGLQFLFEYFSETQRNKGNFPGRFSGRQFSNSRSEMNVSTLELGDSALYLCASSPLGQSEAFFGQGTRLTVV.

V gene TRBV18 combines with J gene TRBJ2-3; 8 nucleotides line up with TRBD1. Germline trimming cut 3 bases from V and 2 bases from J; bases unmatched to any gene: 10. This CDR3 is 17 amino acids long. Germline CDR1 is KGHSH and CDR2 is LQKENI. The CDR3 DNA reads TGTGCCAGCTCACCGCAGCAGGGGGCCCAAGCCACAGATACGCAGTATTTT. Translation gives CASSPQQGAQATDTQYF.

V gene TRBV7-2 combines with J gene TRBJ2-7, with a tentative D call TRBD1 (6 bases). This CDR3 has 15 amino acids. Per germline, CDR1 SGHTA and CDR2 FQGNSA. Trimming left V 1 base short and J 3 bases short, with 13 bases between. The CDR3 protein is CASSLDRQGFYEQYF. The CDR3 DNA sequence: TGTGCCAGCAGCTTAGACCGCCAGGGGTTCTACGAGCAGTACTTC.

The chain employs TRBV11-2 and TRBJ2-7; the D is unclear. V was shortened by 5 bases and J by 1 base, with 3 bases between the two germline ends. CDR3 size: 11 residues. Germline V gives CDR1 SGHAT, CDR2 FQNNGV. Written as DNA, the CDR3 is TGTGCCAGCAGCATATCCTACGAGCAGTACTTC. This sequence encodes CASSISYEQYF.

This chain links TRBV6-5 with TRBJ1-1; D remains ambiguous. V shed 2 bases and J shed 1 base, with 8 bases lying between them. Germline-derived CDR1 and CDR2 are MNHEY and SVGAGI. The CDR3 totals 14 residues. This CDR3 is CASSYNGRNTEAFF. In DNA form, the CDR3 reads TGTGCCAGCAGTTACAATGGGAGGAACACTGAAGCTTTCTTT.

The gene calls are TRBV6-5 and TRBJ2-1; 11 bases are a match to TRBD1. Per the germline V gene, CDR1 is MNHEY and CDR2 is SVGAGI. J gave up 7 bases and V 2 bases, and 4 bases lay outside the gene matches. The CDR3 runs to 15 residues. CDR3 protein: CASSYGQGALNEQFF. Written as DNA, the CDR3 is TGTGCCAGCAGTTACGGACAGGGGGCGCTTAATGAGCAGTTCTTC.

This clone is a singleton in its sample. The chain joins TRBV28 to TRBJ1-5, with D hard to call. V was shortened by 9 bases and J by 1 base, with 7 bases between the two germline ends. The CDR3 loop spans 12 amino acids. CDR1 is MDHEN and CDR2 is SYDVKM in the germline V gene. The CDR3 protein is CASTTSNQPQHF. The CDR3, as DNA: TGTGCCAGTACAACGAGCAATCAGCCCCAGCATTTT.

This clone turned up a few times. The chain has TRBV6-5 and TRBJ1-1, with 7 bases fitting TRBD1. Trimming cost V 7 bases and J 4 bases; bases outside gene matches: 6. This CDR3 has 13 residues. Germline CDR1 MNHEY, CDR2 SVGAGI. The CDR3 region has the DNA TGTGCCAGCACAAGGGACAGAAGCACTGAAGCTTTCTTT. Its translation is CASTRDRSTEAFF.

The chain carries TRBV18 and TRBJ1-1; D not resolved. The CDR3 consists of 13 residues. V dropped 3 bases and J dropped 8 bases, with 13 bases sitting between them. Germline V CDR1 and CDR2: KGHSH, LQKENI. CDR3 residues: CASSPSLGEEAFF. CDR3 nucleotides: TGTGCCAGCTCACCCTCCCTCGGGGAGGAAGCTTTCTTT.

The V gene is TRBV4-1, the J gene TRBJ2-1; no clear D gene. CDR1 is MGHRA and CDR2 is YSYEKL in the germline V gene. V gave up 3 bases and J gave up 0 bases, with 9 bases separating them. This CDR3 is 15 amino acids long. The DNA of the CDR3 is TGCGCCAGCAGCCAGAGTTCGGGCTCCTACAATGAGCAGTTCTTC. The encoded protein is CASSQSSGSYNEQFF.

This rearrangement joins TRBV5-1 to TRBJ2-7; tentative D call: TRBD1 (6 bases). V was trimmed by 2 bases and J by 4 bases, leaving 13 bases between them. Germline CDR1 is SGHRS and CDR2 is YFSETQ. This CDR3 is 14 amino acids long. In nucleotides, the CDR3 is TGCGCCAGCAGCTTTTCGCAGGGGAGTTACGAGCAGTACTTC. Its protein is CASSFSQGSYEQYF.

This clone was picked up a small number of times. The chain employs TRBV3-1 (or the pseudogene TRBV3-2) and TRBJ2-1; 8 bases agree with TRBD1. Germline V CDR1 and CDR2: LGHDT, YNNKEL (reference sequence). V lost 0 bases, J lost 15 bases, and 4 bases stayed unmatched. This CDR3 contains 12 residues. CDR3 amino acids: CASSQETQGAFF. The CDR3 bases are TGTGCCAGCAGCCAAGAGACGCAGGGGGCGTTCTTC.

The CDR3 loop reads CASSGPAGGPRDTQYF. CDR3 nucleotide sequence: TGTGCCAGCAGCGGCCCAGCGGGAGGGCCGCGAGATACGCAGTATTTT. This chain connects TRBV7-2 to TRBJ2-3; 10 nucleotides agree with TRBD2. Germline lookup yields CDR1 SGHTA and CDR2 FQGNSA. The CDR3 runs to 16 residues. The V segment lost 5 bases and the J segment 5 bases; nucleotides outside the gene matches: 10.

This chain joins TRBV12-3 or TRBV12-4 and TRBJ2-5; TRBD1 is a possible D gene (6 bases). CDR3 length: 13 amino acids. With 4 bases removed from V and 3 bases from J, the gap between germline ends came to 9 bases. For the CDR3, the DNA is TGTGCCAGCAGTTGGGACAAAAAAGAGACCCAGTACTTC. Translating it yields CASSWDKKETQYF.

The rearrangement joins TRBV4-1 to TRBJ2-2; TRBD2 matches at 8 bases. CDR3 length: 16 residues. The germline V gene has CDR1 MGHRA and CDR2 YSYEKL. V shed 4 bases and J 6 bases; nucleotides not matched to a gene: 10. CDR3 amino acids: CASSLSTRGLAGELFF. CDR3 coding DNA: TGCGCCAGCAGCCTTTCGACCCGGGGACTAGCCGGGGAGCTGTTTTTT.

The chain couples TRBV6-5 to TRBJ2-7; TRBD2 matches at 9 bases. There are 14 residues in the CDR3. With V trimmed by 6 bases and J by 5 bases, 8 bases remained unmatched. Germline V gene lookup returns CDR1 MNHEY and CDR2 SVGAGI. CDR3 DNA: TGTGCCAGCAGGGGTAGCGGGAGCTACAACGAGCAGTACTTC. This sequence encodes CASRGSGSYNEQYF.

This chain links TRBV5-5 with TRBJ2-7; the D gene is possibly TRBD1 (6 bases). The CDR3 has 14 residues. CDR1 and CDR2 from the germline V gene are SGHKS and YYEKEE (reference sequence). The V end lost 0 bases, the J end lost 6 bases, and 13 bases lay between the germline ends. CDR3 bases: TGTGCCAGCAGCTTGGAGCAGGGGATTAGCGAGCAGTACTTC. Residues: CASSLEQGISEQYF.

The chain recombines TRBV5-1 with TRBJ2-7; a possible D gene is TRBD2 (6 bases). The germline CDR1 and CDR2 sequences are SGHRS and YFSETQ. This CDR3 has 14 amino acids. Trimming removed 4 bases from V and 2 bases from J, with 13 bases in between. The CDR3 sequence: CASSVTGSTYEQYF. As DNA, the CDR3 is TGCGCCAGCAGCGTAACCGGGAGCACCTACGAGCAGTACTTC.

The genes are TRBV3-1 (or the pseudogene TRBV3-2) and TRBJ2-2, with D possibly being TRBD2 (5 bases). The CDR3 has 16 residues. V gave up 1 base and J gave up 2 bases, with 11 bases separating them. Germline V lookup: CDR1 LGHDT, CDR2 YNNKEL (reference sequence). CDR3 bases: TGTGCCAGCAGCCAAGGCGTCGGGGTTAACACCGGGGAGCTGTTTTTT. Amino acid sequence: CASSQGVGVNTGELFF.

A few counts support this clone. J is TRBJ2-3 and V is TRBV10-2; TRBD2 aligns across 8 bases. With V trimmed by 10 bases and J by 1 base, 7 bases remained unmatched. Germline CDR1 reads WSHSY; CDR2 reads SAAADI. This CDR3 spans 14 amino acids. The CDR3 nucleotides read TGCGCCACCGCCCGGCGGGAGGGCACAGATACGCAGTATTTT. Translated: CATARREGTDTQYF.